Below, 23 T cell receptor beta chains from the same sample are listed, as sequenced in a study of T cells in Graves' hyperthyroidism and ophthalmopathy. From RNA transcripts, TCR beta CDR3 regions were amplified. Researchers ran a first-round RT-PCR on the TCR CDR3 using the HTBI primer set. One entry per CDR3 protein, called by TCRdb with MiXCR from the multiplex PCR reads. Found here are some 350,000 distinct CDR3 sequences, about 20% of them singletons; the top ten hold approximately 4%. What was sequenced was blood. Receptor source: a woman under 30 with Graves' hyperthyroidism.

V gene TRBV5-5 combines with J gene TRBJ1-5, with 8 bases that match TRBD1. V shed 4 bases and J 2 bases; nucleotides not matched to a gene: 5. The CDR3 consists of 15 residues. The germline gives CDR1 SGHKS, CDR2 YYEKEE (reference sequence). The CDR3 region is CASSAGTGGNQPQHF. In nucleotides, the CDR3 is TGTGCCAGCAGCGCGGGGACAGGCGGCAATCAGCCCCAGCATTTT.

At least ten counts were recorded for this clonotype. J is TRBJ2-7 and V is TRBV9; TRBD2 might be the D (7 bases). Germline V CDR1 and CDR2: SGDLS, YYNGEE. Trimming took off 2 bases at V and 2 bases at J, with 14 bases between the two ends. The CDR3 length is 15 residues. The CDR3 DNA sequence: TGTGCCAGCAGCGTCAACCTAGGGGGGGCCTACGAGCAGTACTTC. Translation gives CASSVNLGGAYEQYF. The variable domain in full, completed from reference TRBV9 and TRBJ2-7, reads DSGVTQTPKHLITATGQRVTLRCSPRSGDLSVYWYQQSLDQGLQFLIQYYNGEERAKGNILERFSAQQFPDLHSELNLSSLELGDSALYFCASSVNLGGAYEQYFGPGTRLTVT.

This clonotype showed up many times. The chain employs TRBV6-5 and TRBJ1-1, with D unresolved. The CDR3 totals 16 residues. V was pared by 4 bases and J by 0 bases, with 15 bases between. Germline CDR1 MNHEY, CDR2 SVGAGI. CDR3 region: CASSWQQPGMNTEAFF. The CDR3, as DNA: TGTGCCAGCAGTTGGCAACAACCGGGAATGAACACTGAAGCTTTCTTT.

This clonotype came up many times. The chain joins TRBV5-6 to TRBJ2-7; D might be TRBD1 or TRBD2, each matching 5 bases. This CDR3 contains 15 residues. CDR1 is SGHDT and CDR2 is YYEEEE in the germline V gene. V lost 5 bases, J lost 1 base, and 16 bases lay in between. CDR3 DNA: TGTGCCAGCAGTTATCAGGGTCGCGGGTCCTACGAGCAGTACTTC. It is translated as CASSYQGRGSYEQYF.

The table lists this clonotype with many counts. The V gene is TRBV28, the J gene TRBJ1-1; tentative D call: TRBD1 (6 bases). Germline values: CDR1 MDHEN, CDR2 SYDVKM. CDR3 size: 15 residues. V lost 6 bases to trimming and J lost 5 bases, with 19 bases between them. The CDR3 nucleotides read TGTGCCAGCAGCACCCCCGGGGGGCTCGAAACTGAAGCTTTCTTT. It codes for CASSTPGGLETEAFF.

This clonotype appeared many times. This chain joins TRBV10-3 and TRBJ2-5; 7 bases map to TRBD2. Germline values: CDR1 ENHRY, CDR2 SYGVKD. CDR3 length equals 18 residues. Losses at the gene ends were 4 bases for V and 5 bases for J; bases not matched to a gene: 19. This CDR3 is CAISAISRPGLRRETQYF. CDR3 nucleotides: TGTGCCATCAGTGCGATCTCACGCCCGGGACTAAGGAGGGAGACCCAGTACTTC.

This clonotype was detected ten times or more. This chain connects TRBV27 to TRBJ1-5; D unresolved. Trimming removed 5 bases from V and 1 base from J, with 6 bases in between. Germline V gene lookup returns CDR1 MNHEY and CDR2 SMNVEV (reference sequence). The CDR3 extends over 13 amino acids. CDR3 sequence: CASSTISNQPQHF. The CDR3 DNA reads TGTGCCAGCAGTACAATCAGCAATCAGCCCCAGCATTTT.

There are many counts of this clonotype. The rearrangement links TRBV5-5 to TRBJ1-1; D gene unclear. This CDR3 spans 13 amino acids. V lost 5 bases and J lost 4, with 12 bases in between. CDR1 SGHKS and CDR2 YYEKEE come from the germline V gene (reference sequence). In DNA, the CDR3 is TGTGCCAGCAGACTCACCGTGGGCACTGAAGCTTTCTTT. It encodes CASRLTVGTEAFF.

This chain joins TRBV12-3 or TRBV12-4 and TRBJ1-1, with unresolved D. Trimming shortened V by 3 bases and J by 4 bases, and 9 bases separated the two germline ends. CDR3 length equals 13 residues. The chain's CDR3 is CASSFQRGTEAFF. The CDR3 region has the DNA TGTGCCAGCAGTTTTCAGCGGGGCACTGAAGCTTTCTTT.

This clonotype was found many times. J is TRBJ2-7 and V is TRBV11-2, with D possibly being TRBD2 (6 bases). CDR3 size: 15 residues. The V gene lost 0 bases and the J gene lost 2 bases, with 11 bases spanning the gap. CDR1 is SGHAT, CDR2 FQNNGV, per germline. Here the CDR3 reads CASSLEWLAPYEQYF. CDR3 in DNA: TGTGCCAGCAGCTTAGAATGGCTAGCGCCCTACGAGCAGTACTTC.

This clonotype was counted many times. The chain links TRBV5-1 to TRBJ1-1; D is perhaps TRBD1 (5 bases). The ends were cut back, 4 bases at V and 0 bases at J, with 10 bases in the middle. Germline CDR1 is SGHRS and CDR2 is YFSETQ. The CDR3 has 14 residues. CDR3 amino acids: CASSQDIMNTEAFF. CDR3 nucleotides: TGCGCCAGCAGCCAGGACATCATGAACACTGAAGCTTTCTTT.

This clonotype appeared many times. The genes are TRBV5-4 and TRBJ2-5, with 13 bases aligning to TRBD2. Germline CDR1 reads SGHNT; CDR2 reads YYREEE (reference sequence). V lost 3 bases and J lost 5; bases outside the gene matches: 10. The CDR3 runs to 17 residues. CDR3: CASSSGLAGVAEETQYF. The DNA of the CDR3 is TGTGCCAGCAGCTCTGGACTAGCGGGGGTAGCGGAGGAGACCCAGTACTTC.

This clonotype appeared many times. The CDR3 sequence is CASRSRGPQETQYF. The CDR3 DNA reads as TGTGCCAGCAGATCGAGGGGTCCCCAAGAGACCCAGTACTTC. The gene calls are TRBV7-9 and TRBJ2-5; D could derive from TRBD1 or TRBD2 (5 bases each). Germline V gives CDR1 SEHNR, CDR2 FQNEAQ (reference sequence). The ends were cut back, 6 bases at V and 1 base at J, with 12 bases in the middle. The CDR3 spans 14 residues.

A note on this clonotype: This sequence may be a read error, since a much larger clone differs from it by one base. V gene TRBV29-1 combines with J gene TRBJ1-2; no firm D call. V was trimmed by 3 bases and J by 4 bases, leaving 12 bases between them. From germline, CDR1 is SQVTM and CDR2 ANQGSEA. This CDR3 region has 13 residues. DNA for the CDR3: TGCAGCGTTGAGTCGGCTGGGCTCTATGGCTACACCTTC. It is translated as CSVESAGLYGYTF.

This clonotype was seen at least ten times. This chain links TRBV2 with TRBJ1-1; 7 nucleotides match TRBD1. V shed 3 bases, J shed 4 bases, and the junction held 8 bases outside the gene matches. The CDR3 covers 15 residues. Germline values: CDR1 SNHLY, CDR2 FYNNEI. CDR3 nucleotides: TGTGCCAGCAGTGATAAGGGGGCGCAGAGCACTGAAGCTTTCTTT. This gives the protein CASSDKGAQSTEAFF.

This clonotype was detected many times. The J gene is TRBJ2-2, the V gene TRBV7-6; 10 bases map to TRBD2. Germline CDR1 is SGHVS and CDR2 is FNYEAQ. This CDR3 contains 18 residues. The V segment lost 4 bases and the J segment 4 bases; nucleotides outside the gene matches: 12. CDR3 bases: TGTGCCAGCAGCTCCCACCACCTAGCGGGGGAGATCACCGGGGAGCTGTTTTTT. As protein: CASSSHHLAGEITGELFF.

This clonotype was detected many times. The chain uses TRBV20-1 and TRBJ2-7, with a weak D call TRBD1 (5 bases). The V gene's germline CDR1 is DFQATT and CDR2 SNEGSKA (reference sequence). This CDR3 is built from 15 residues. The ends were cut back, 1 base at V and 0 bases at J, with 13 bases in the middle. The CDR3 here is CSARVGVQASYEQYF. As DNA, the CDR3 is TGCAGTGCTAGAGTCGGCGTACAGGCCTCCTACGAGCAGTACTTC.

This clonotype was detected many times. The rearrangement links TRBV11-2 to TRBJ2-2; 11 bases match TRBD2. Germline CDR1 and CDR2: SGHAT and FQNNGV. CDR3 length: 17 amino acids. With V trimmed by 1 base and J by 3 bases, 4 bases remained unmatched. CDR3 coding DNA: TGTGCCAGCAGCTTAGTAGCGGGGGGGCATCACACCGGGGAGCTGTTTTTT. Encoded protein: CASSLVAGGHHTGELFF.

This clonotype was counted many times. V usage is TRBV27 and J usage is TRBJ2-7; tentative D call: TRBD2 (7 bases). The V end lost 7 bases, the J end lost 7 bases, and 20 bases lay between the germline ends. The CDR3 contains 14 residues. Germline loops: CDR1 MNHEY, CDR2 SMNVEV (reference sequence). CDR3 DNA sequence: TGTGCCAGCACCCCCTTGCAGGGGCGGGGGGAGCAGTACTTC. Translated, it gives CASTPLQGRGEQYF.

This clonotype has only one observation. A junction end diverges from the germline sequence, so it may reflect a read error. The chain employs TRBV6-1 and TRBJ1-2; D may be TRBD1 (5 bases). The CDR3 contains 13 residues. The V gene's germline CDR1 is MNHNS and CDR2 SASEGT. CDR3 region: CAISDQGGYGYTF. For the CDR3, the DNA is TGTGCCATCAGTGATCAGGGAGGCTATGGCTACACCTTC.

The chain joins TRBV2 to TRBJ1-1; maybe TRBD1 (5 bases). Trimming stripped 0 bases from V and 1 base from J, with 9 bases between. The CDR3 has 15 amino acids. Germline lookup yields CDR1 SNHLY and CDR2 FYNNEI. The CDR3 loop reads CASSEALGGNTEAFF. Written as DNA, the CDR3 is TGTGCCAGCAGTGAAGCGCTTGGGGGGAACACTGAAGCTTTCTTT.

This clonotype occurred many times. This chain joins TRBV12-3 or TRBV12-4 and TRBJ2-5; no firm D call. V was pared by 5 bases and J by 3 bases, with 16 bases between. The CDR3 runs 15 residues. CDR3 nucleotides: TGTGCCAGCAGTAGATTCGTGCAAACTAAAGAGACCCAGTACTTC. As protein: CASSRFVQTKETQYF.

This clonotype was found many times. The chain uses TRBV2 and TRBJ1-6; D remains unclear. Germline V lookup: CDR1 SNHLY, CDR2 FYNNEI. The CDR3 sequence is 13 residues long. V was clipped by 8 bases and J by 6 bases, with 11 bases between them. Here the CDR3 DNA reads TGTGCCAGCGCTTTCACAGTTAATTCACCCCTCCACTTT. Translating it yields CASAFTVNSPLHF.